Following are 11 T cell receptor beta chains from one sample sequenced in a study of T cells in Graves' hyperthyroidism and ophthalmopathy (dated by TCRdb to 2018 to 2020). Library method: multiplex PCR. Sequencing instrument: Illumina HiSeq 2000. The TCR beta CDR3 regions were amplified from RNA transcripts. A first-round RT-PCR of the TCR CDR3 used the HTBI primer set with the Qiagen OneStep RT-PCR kit. The public reads were run again by TCRdb, first through fastp at Q25 and then through MiXCR, and only productive beta chains were kept. Each entry merges the rows of one CDR3 protein and shows their most common DNA and genes. This sample comprises around 240,000 distinct CDR3 sequences, approximately 14% of them detected only once. The ten largest clones capture approximately 12% of the sample. The sample taken for sequencing was blood. These receptors all stem from a middle-aged woman with Graves' hyperthyroidism that later progressed to Graves' ophthalmopathy.

The V gene is TRBV2, the J gene TRBJ2-1; 12 bases agree with TRBD2. CDR3 size: 16 residues. V dropped 7 bases and J dropped 0; count of bases not matched to a gene: 4. The germline V gene has CDR1 SNHLY and CDR2 FYNNEI. The CDR3 protein is CASNPTSGSSYNEQFF. As DNA, the CDR3 is TGTGCCAGCAACCCGACTAGCGGGAGCTCCTACAATGAGCAGTTCTTC.

There are many counts of this clonotype. In DNA, the CDR3 is TGTGCCACCAGCAGAGACTTCCGGGGGGCAGAAGCCGGGGAGCTGTTTTTT. This translates into CATSRDFRGAEAGELFF. The rearrangement joins TRBV15 to TRBJ2-2; weak D call: TRBD2 (7 bases). V was cut by 0 bases and J by 6 bases, with 17 bases left in between. The CDR3 has 17 residues. CDR1 LNHNV and CDR2 YYDKDF come from the germline V gene (reference sequence).

This clonotype was seen at least ten times. V and J are TRBV6-1 and TRBJ1-2; TRBD1 matches at 7 bases. Germline values: CDR1 MNHNS, CDR2 SASEGT. The CDR3 runs to 17 residues. After removal of 3 bases from V and 1 base from J, the junction contained 11 bases not matched to a gene. CDR3 DNA: TGTGCCAGCAGTGATCGGATAAGGGGGCGTCTTAACTATGGCTACACCTTC. It is translated as CASSDRIRGRLNYGYTF.

This clonotype was picked up a small number of times. J is TRBJ1-5 and V is TRBV7-9, with no clear D. In germline, CDR1 is SEHNR, CDR2 FQNEAQ (reference sequence). The V and J ends lost 1 base and 4 bases respectively, with 8 bases between them. This CDR3 region has 14 residues. The CDR3 region is CASSLEGRNQPQHF. The CDR3 DNA is TGTGCCAGCAGCTTAGAGGGCAGGAATCAGCCCCAGCATTTT.

Comment on this clonotype: Since a much larger clone is just one base distant, this may be a read error. V usage is TRBV5-6 and J usage is TRBJ2-5; tentatively, D is TRBD2 (5 bases). Trimming took off 6 bases at V and 4 bases at J, with 19 bases between the two ends. CDR1 and CDR2 from the germline V gene are SGHDT and YYEEEE. This CDR3 is built from 15 residues. The CDR3 region is CASNEGLGVGETQYF. CDR3 DNA sequence: TGTGCCAGCAACGAAGGACTGGGAGTGGGAGAGACCCAGTACTTC.

This clonotype showed up many times. The gene calls are TRBV5-5 and TRBJ2-1; D is uncertain. The CDR3 length is 11 residues. CDR1 SGHKS and CDR2 YYEKEE come from the germline V gene (reference sequence). Trimming cost V 3 bases and J 6 bases, with 4 bases left between them. The CDR3 region is CASSSTNEQFF. The CDR3 DNA is TGTGCCAGCAGCTCTACCAATGAGCAGTTCTTC.

This clonotype was detected ten times or more. The rearrangement uses TRBV10-1 and TRBJ1-1, with D unclear. Between the trimmed V and J ends, which lost 0 bases and 7 bases, there was a span of 12 bases. This CDR3 region has 14 residues. Looked up from germline, CDR1 is WNHNN and CDR2 is SYGVQD (reference sequence). This CDR3 is CASSESDAGGEAFF. In DNA form, the CDR3 reads TGCGCCAGCAGTGAGTCGGACGCTGGTGGTGAAGCTTTCTTT.

The chain couples TRBV19 to TRBJ1-1; maybe TRBD1 (5 bases). The V and J ends lost 1 base and 7 bases respectively, with 7 bases between them. The CDR3 is made up of 12 amino acids. Germline V lookup: CDR1 LNHDA, CDR2 SQIVND (reference sequence). DNA of the CDR3: TGTGCCAGTAGTATAGTCCAGGGTGAAGCTTTCTTT. It yields the protein CASSIVQGEAFF.

In its sample, this clonotype was seen many times. This chain joins TRBV12-3 or TRBV12-4 and TRBJ2-3; 13 nucleotides line up with TRBD2. This CDR3 contains 21 residues. The V segment lost 1 base and the J segment 5 bases; nucleotides outside the gene matches: 18. This chain's CDR3 is CASSLELGSGLAGVKVDTQYF. CDR3 in DNA: TGTGCCAGCAGTTTAGAGCTCGGAAGTGGACTAGCGGGAGTGAAGGTAGATACGCAGTATTTT.

Remarks on this clonotype: This may arise from a read error, as a much more abundant clone is one base away. The J gene is TRBJ1-1, the V gene TRBV28; maybe TRBD1 (6 bases). The CDR3 sequence is 11 residues long. The germline gives CDR1 MDHEN, CDR2 SYDVKM. The CDR3 DNA follows: TGTGGCTCACGGGGGCCAGCTGAAGCTTTCTTT. Encoded protein: CGSRGPAEAFF.

The sample holds many counts of this clonotype. CDR3 nucleotides: TGTGCCTGGAGTGTACCGGCCCTGGGCCACACCTTC. Amino acid sequence: CAWSVPALGHTF. The rearrangement links TRBV30 to TRBJ1-2; D is unclear. Germline lookup yields CDR1 GTSNPN and CDR2 SVGIG (reference sequence). This CDR3 has 12 amino acids. The V and J ends lost 0 bases and 12 bases respectively, with 14 bases between them.